This T cell receptor (beta chain) was captured in a study of T cell responses to AZD1222 COVID-19 vaccine. The study, taken as a whole, reports: The donor cohort was predominantly white British with a female majority, and clonal diversity may have been underestimated. Increased Spike-specific TCR breadth and depth were observed after two AZD1222 doses.

Only in-frame clones appear in the TCRdb table, and some are missing; sequencing was by immunoSEQ multiplex PCR. The sample includes approximately 100,000 clones, about 91% seen only once; the top ten take 5.2%. Details on this clone: Antigen: not known.

The sequenced sample was peripheral blood, obtained on day 0 of AZD1222 vaccination. This receptor was obtained from an adult in good health.

CDR3 in DNA: TGTGCCACCAGTGACCCTGAGGGACAGGGAGCCGCCGGGGAGCTGTTTTTT. It codes for CATSDPEGQGAAGELFF. The gene calls are TRBV24-1 and TRBJ2-2, with 9 bases lining up with TRBD1. Unmatched junction bases numbered 11, after V lost 4 bases and J lost 6 bases. CDR3 length: 17 amino acids. Germline V gene sequence: CDR1 KGHDR, CDR2 SFDVKD.